This paragraph covers one T cell receptor beta chain sequence. Its antigen is undetermined. Libraries were prepared by immunoSEQ multiplex PCR; TCRdb keeps only in-frame clonotypes and omits some of them. The sample includes approximately 180,000 clones, approximately 90% of them seen just once. Germline loops: CDR1 LGHDT, CDR2 YNNKEL (reference sequence). V shed 1 base and J shed 2 bases, with 9 bases lying between them. The CDR3 sequence is 14 residues long. The data derive from a study of T cell responses to AZD1222 COVID-19 vaccine. Whole-study results and caveats: The donor group comprised mostly white British people and more females; the analysis possibly underestimated clonal diversity. In all cases, repertoires were sampled only after the peak T cell response. Following two doses of AZD1222, Spike-specific TCR breadth and depth rose.

The sequencing used peripheral blood, collected on day 0 of AZD1222 vaccination. The chain couples TRBV3-1 (or the pseudogene TRBV3-2) to TRBJ2-7; a possible D gene is TRBD2 (6 bases). The TCR was taken from an adult in good health. The CDR3, as DNA: TGTGCCAGCAGCCAAGGGAGGGGACCCTACGAGCAGTACTTC. Its protein is CASSQGRGPYEQYF.